This T cell receptor (beta chain) was recovered during a study of blood T cells in healthy people across ages. Together with a sample-barcoded 5' primer, a J-beta primer mix was included in a second PCR lasting about 7 to 12 cycles. TCRdb fed the 5' RACE reads into MiXCR, producing one record per CDR3 protein. The sample includes 1.5 million to 2 million distinct CDR3 sequences, around 40% of them seen just once. The CDR3 totals 16 residues. J gave up 5 bases and V 3 bases, and 8 bases lay outside the gene matches. Germline V CDR1 and CDR2: SGHTA, FQGNSA. The chain is built from TRBV7-2 and TRBJ2-5; 11 bases are shared with TRBD1. The sequence was collected from a human donor in good health. The specimen sequenced was blood. The CDR3 region has the DNA TGTGCCAGCAGCTTGAGGGGGACAGGGGGTTGGGAGACCCAGTACTTC. Protein product: CASSLRGTGGWETQYF.